This record concerns one TCR beta chain sequence. Germline trimming cut 4 bases from V and 4 bases from J; bases unmatched to any gene: 7. From germline, CDR1 is LNHDA and CDR2 SQIVND (reference sequence). The CDR3 sequence is 16 residues long. This sample is drawn from a study of PD-1 blockade in classical Hodgkin lymphoma. Time point specified: cycle 4 day 1 (C4D1), after 6 weeks of nivolumab. Every patient relapsed after autologous stem cell transplantation, and brentuximab vedotin exposure varied. Assay used: immunoSEQ multiplex PCR; TCRdb lists only in-frame clones, some missing. This sample yields 35,000 to 50,000 clones, of which approximately 67% are seen a single time; around 2.4% belongs to the top ten.

This TCR was sampled from a human donor with classical Hodgkin lymphoma. The chain links TRBV19 to TRBJ1-6; 7 bases are shared with TRBD1. Source: peripheral blood mononuclear cells (PBMCs), taken before the fourth cycle of nivolumab. CDR3 sequence (DNA): TGTGCCAGTAGTACCGCGGGGACAGAATATAATTCACCCCTCCACTTT. Amino acid sequence: CASSTAGTEYNSPLHF.